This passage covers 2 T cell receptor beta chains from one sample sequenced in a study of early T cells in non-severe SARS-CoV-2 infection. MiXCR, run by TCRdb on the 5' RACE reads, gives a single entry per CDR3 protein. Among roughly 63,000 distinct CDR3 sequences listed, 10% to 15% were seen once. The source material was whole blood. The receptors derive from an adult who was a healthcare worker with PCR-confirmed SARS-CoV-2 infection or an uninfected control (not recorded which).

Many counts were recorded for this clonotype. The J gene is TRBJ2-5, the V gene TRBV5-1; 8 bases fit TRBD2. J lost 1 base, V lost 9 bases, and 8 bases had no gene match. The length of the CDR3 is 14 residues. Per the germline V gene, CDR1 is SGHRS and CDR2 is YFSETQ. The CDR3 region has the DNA TGCGCCACCAAAGCGGGGGCCCTCCAAGAGACCCAGTACTTC. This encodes CATKAGALQETQYF.

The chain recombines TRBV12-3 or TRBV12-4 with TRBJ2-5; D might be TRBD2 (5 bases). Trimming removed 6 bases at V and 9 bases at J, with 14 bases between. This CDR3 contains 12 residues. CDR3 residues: CASSPGNGAQYF. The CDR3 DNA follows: TGTGCCAGCAGCCCGGGGAACGGGGCCCAGTACTTC.